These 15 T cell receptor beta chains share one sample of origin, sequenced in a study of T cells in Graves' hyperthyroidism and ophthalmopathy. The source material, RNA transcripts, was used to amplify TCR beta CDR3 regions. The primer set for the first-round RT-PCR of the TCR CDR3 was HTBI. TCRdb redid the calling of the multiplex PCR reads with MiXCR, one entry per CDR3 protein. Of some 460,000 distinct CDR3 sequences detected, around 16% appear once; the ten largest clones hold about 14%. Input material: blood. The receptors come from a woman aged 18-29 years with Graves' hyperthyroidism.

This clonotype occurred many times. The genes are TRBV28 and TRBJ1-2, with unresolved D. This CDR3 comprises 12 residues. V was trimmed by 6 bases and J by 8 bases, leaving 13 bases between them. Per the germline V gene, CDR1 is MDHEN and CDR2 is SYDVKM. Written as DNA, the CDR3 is TGTGCCAGCAGGAAAAGGGTTTTGGGCTACACCTTC. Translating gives CASRKRVLGYTF.

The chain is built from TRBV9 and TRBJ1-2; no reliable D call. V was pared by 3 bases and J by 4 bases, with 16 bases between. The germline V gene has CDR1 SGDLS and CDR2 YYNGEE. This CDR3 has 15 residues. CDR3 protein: CASSGVWEKLYGYTF. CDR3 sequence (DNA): TGTGCCAGCAGCGGTGTCTGGGAGAAGCTCTATGGCTACACCTTC.

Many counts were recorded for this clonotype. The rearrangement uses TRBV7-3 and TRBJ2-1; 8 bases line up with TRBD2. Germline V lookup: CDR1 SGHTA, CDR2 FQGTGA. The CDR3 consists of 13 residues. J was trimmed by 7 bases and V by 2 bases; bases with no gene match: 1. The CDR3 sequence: CASSLAGGNEQFF. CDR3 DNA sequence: TGTGCCAGCAGCTTAGCGGGAGGAAATGAGCAGTTCTTC.

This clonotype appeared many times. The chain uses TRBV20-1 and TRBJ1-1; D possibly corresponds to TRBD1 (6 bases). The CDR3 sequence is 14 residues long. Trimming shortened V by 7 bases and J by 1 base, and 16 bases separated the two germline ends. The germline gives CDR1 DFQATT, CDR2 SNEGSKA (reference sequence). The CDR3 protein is CSVRGGGPNTEAFF. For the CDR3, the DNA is TGCAGTGTAAGAGGCGGGGGGCCGAACACTGAAGCTTTCTTT.

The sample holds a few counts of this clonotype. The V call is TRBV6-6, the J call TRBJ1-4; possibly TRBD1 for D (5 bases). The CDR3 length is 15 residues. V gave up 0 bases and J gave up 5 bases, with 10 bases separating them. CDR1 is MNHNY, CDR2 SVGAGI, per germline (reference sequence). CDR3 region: CASSYSGLANEKLFF. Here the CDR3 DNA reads TGTGCCAGCAGTTACTCGGGACTTGCGAATGAAAAACTGTTTTTT.

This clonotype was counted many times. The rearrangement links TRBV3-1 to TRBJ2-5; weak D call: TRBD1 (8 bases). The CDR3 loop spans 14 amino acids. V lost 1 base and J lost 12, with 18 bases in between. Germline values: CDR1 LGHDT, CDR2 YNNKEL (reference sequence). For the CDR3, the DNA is TGTGCCAGCAGCCAAGTACAGGGGGGGGCCTCGAAGTACTTC. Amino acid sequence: CASSQVQGGASKYF.

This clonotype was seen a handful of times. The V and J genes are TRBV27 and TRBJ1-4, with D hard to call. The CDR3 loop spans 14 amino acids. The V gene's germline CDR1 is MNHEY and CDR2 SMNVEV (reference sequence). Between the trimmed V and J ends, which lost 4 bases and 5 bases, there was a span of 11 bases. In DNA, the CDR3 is TGTGCCAGCAGTTCAGCTGGGGTCAATGAAAAACTGTTTTTT. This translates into CASSSAGVNEKLFF.

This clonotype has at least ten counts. The CDR3 reads CSARGGREGYEQYF. The CDR3 bases are TGCAGTGCTAGAGGAGGGCGGGAGGGGTACGAGCAGTACTTC. This chain connects TRBV20-1 to TRBJ2-7; 9 bases match TRBD2. The CDR3 totals 14 residues. Trimming at V came to 1 base and at J to 4 bases, leaving 5 bases not matched to a gene. Germline V gene lookup returns CDR1 DFQATT and CDR2 SNEGSKA (reference sequence).

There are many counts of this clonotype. The CDR3 DNA sequence: TGTGCCAGCAGTTACTCGAGTATAGGTCATCAGCCCCAGCATTTT. Protein: CASSYSSIGHQPQHF. The chain combines TRBV6-5 with TRBJ1-5; D is ambiguous. Germline V lookup: CDR1 MNHEY, CDR2 SVGAGI. The CDR3 sequence is 15 residues long. V lost 0 bases, J lost 5 bases, and 11 bases lay in between.

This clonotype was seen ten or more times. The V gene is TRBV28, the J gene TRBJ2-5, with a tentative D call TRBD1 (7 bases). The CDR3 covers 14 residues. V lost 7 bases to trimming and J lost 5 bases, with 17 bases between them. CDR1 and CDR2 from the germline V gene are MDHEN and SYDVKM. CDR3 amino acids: CASTSGGSGETQYF. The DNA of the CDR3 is TGTGCCAGCACCTCAGGGGGGTCAGGGGAGACCCAGTACTTC.

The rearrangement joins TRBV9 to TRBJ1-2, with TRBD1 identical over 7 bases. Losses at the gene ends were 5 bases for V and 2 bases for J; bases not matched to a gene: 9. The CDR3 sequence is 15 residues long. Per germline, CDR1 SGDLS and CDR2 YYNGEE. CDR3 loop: CASRGGQVGNYGYTF. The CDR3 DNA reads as TGTGCCAGCAGAGGAGGACAGGTGGGGAACTATGGCTACACCTTC.

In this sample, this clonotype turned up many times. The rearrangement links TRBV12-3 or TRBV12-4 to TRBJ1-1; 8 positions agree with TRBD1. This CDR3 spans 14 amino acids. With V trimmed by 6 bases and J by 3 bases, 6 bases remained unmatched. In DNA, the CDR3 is TGTGCCAGCAGGGAGTACAGGGGGGACACTGAAGCTTTCTTT. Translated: CASREYRGDTEAFF.

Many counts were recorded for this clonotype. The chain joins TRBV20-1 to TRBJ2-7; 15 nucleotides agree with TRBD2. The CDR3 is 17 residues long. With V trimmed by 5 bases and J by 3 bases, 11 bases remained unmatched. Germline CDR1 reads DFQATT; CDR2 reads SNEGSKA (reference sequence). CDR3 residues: CSARTSGRAISGYEQYF. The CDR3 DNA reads TGCAGTGCTCGGACTAGCGGGAGGGCCATATCCGGCTACGAGCAGTACTTC.

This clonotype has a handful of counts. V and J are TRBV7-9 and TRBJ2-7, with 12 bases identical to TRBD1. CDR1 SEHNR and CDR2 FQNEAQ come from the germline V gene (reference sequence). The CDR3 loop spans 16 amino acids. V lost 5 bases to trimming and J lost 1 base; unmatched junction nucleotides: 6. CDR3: CASSKGTGGGSYEQYF. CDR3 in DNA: TGTGCCAGCAGCAAGGGGACAGGGGGCGGGTCCTACGAGCAGTACTTC.

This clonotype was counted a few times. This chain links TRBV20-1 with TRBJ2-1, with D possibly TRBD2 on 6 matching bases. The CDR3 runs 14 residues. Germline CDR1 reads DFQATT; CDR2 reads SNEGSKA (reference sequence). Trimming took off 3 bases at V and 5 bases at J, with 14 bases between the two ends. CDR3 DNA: TGCAGTGCTAGCGGGAGAAGGGCAAACAATGAGCAGTTCTTC. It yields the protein CSASGRRANNEQFF.